The sequence of this T cell receptor (beta chain) was determined in a study of blood T cell repertoires in COVID-19. For the study at large: T cells, B-cell-depleted T cells, or PBMCs supplied cDNA or gDNA.

How the authors handled the data: From reference gene primer amplification, estimates of nucleated cell counts were derived. Method: immunoSEQ multiplex PCR; TCRdb's copy keeps in-frame clones and lacks some. V and J calls and clone size are as listed in that table; D and trimming were resolved from the DNA. The sample yields 150,000 to 200,000 clones, approximately 80% seen once. Enrolled through a virtual design, the participants were between about 18 and 89 years of age and came from 24 US areas. Recovered participants had two consecutive negative NP/OP PCR tests, healthcare professional clearance, or symptom resolution. The sample consisted of PBMCs or T cells enriched from blood (not recorded which). The TCR comes from a woman aged 50 to 65 who had recovered from COVID-19.

The CDR3 coding sequence is TGTGCCAGCAGTGCACCTAGCGGGGGATCACTTACAGATACGCAGTATTTT. Amino acid sequence: CASSAPSGGSLTDTQYF. The V call is TRBV6-1, the J call TRBJ2-3; 10 nucleotides agree with TRBD2. The ends lost 4 bases at V and 3 bases at J; junction bases unmatched: 10. Germline V gene data show CDR1 as MNHNS and CDR2 as SASEGT. CDR3 length: 17 amino acids.